Listed below are T cell receptor beta chains from one sample, sequenced in a study of blood T cell repertoires in COVID-19. The method was immunoSEQ multiplex PCR; TCRdb's version includes in-frame clones alone and lacks a portion of them. This sample has about 130,000 clones, with less than 90% found just once. Sequenced: PBMCs or T cells enriched from blood (not recorded which). These receptors were collected from a woman in her 50s who had recovered from COVID-19. Both conserved end residues are part of each CDR3. Each record gives: clone size, D gene, V gene, J gene, CDR3 DNA, CDR3 protein. The D gene is left open where the match is weak. Only some rows state a clone size, as once, few, many or a class for expanded clones.

NA	NA	TRBV5-1	TRBJ1-3	TGCGCCAGCAGCTTGACCCCCGGCTCTGGAAACACCATATATTTT	CASSLTPGSGNTIYF
NA	TRBD1	TRBV6-4	TRBJ2-2	TGTGCCAGCAGCCCCGGGACAGGGGCCGTGGAGCTGTTTTTT	CASSPGTGAVELFF
once	NA	TRBV11-2	TRBJ1-1	TGTGCCAGCAGCTTGAACGGGGATCCTTTAGAGGAAGCTTTCTTT	CASSLNGDPLEEAFF
NA	TRBD1	TRBV5-5	TRBJ2-1	TGTGCCAGCATCACCTCGGACAGGGCCTTTGGGAATGAGCAGTTCTTC	CASITSDRAFGNEQFF
NA	NA	TRBV11-3	TRBJ2-2	TGTGCCAGCAGCTTAGTTCGGTACACCGGGGAGCTGTTTTTT	CASSLVRYTGELFF
NA	TRBD2	TRBV6-4	TRBJ2-3	TGTGCCAGCAGCTCGGGGCGGGGGGGTACAGATACGCAGTATTTT	CASSSGRGGTDTQYF
few	NA	TRBV19	TRBJ1-1	TGTGCCAGTAGTGCCACAGGGACCATGAACACTGAAGCTTTCTTT	CASSATGTMNTEAFF
NA	TRBD2	TRBV7-2	TRBJ2-2	TGTGCCAGCAGCTTAGTGACTAGCGGGGCCGGGGAGCTGTTTTTT	CASSLVTSGAGELFF
NA	NA	TRBV9	TRBJ1-5	TGTGCCAGCAGCGCGAGCGGGAGTAGCAATCAGCCCCAGCATTTT	CASSASGSSNQPQHF
NA	TRBD2	TRBV5-1	TRBJ2-1	TGCGCCAGCAGATCTGGCGGGGGACGTTACAATGAGCAGTTCTTC	CASRSGGGRYNEQFF
few	TRBD1	TRBV2	TRBJ1-1	TGTGCCAGCAGAGGGGATAGACAGGGTCGAGCTTTCTTT	CASRGDRQGRAFF
NA	NA	TRBV30	TRBJ1-4	TGTGCCTGGAGTGGCCAGGGGCTGTTCTATGAAAAACTGTTTTTT	CAWSGQGLFYEKLFF
few	NA	TRBV3-1/TRBV3-2	TRBJ2-1	TGTGCCAGCAGCCAAGTGAACGAACAGCACTACAATGAGCAGTTCTTC	CASSQVNEQHYNEQFF
NA	TRBD2	TRBV6-5	TRBJ2-1	TGTGCCAGTTGTAGCGGGGGATACAATGAGCAGTTCTTC	CASCSGGYNEQFF
NA	NA	TRBV19	TRBJ1-1	TGTGCCAGTAGTATAGGGACAAACACTGAAGCTTTCTTT	CASSIGTNTEAFF
NA	TRBD1	TRBV4-1	TRBJ1-1	TGCGCCAGCAGCCTTTGGGGGGCAGGGGGCTCGGACACTGAAGCTTTCTTT	CASSLWGAGGSDTEAFF
once	NA	TRBV6-1	TRBJ2-2	TGTGCCAGCAGTGAGACACACAACACCGGGGAGCTGTTTTTT	CASSETHNTGELFF
NA	NA	TRBV10-2	TRBJ2-7	TGCGCCAGCAGTGTTTCGTACGAATGGGCGCAGTACTTC	CASSVSYEWAQYF
NA	TRBD1	TRBV29-1	TRBJ2-7	TGCAGCGTGGGGACAGGGGTCTCCTACGAGCAGTACTTC	CSVGTGVSYEQYF
NA	NA	TRBV19	TRBJ1-1	TGTGCCAGTAGGGGAGTAAACAGGGAAATCACTGAAGCTTTCTTT	CASRGVNREITEAFF
NA	TRBD2	TRBV29-1	TRBJ2-3	TGCAGCGTGGGACTAGCGGGGGCCGCAGATACGCAGTATTTT	CSVGLAGAADTQYF
NA	NA	TRBV5-6	TRBJ2-5	TGTGCCAGCAGCTGGGGGGTAAGGTCAGAGACCCAGTACTTC	CASSWGVRSETQYF
NA	NA	TRBV5-1	TRBJ1-1	TGCGCCAGCAGCTTGGAAGACTTTTCGAACACTGAAGCTTTCTTT	CASSLEDFSNTEAFF
few	TRBD2	TRBV19	TRBJ2-1	TGTGCCAGTAGTACAATCGGGACTAGTTTGATGATTGAGCAGTTCTTC	CASSTIGTSLMIEQFF
NA	NA	TRBV13	TRBJ2-2	TGTGCCAGCAGCTTAAGGTCCCTGGCAGGCGGGGAGCTGTTTTTT	CASSLRSLAGGELFF
NA	TRBD1	TRBV7-2	TRBJ1-2	TGTGCCAGCAGCTTAGAGGGGACAGTGGGTTCTGGCTATGGCTACACCTTC	CASSLEGTVGSGYGYTF
NA	NA	TRBV2	TRBJ2-3	TGTGCCAGCAGTGCCATACTGGTCACAGATACGCAGTATTTT	CASSAILVTDTQYF
NA	TRBD1	TRBV4-2	TRBJ1-1	TGTGCCAGCAGCCCCGGGGACAGAGCGAACACTGAAGCTTTCTTT	CASSPGDRANTEAFF
NA	NA	TRBV2	TRBJ2-7	TGTGCCAGCACTCGGAGGGCGGGGATGGGCGAGCAGTACTTC	CASTRRAGMGEQYF
NA	NA	TRBV13	TRBJ1-1	TGTGCCAGCAGTCCTACAGGGCTCGAAGCTTTCTTT	CASSPTGLEAFF
once	TRBD2	TRBV19	TRBJ2-7	TGTGCCAGTAGTCGGAGCAGGGTGGCTTTGAGCGGGGGCTACGAGCAGTACTTC	CASSRSRVALSGGYEQYF
NA	NA	TRBV19	TRBJ1-3	TGTGCCAGTACTAAGAGATCGGCAGGGACTTCTGGAAACACCATATATTTT	CASTKRSAGTSGNTIYF
NA	TRBD1	TRBV24-1	TRBJ1-5	TGTGCCACCAGTGAGCTCGACAGGGTGAAGCCCCAGCATTTT	CATSELDRVKPQHF
NA	TRBD2	TRBV9	TRBJ2-2	TGTGCCAGCAGCGTAGATCCCGCGGGGGCGAACACCGGGGAGCTGTTTTTT	CASSVDPAGANTGELFF
NA	NA	TRBV3-1/TRBV3-2	TRBJ2-7	TGTGCCAGCAGCCAAGGGCCTGACAGCTACGAGCAGTACTTC	CASSQGPDSYEQYF
NA	TRBD2	TRBV11-2	TRBJ2-1	TGTGCCACCGCCGGGGGCGGGGGGGCTCGCTCCTACAATGAGCAGTTCTTC	CATAGGGGARSYNEQFF
NA	TRBD1	TRBV4-3	TRBJ1-2	TGCGCCAGCAGCCAGGGACAGGGGGCAGACTATGGCTACACCTTC	CASSQGQGADYGYTF
NA	TRBD2	TRBV24-1	TRBJ2-3	TGTGCCACCAGTGATCCAACTAGCGGGGGAGCAGATACGCAGTATTTT	CATSDPTSGGADTQYF
NA	NA	TRBV7-9	TRBJ1-2	TGTGCCAGCAGCTTTCGGTCCGACTATGGCTACACCTTC	CASSFRSDYGYTF
NA	TRBD2	TRBV11-2	TRBJ2-1	TGTGCCAGCAAACGGACTAGCGGGGGGACCTCCTACAATGAGCAGTTCTTC	CASKRTSGGTSYNEQFF
NA	NA	TRBV20-1	TRBJ2-1	TGCAGTGCTAGAGATAACAATGAGCAGTTCTTC	CSARDNNEQFF
once	NA	TRBV10-1	TRBJ2-3	TGCGCCAGCAGTGGACCCATAACGGGGGGCATCACAGATACGCAGTATTTT	CASSGPITGGITDTQYF
NA	TRBD1	TRBV15	TRBJ2-7	TGTGCCACCAGCAGGCGTCCGGGACAGGAGCTCTACGAGCAGTACTTC	CATSRRPGQELYEQYF
NA	TRBD1	TRBV5-6	TRBJ1-2	TGTGCCAGCAGCTCACAGGGGAAATATGGCTACACCTTC	CASSSQGKYGYTF
NA	TRBD1	TRBV11-3	TRBJ2-7	TGTGCCAGCAGCTCGGGACAGTTGCCCTCCTACGAGCAGTACTTC	CASSSGQLPSYEQYF
once	NA	TRBV4-3	TRBJ1-2	TGCGCCAGCAGCCAAGAGCCGGGTGTTGGCTACACCTTC	CASSQEPGVGYTF
NA	TRBD1	TRBV13	TRBJ1-3	TGTGCCAGCAGCTTCGGGACAGGGGTTAACACCATATATTTT	CASSFGTGVNTIYF
NA	TRBD2	TRBV27	TRBJ2-5	TGTGCCAGCAGTTCCACCGGGACTACCCAAGAGACCCAGTACTTC	CASSSTGTTQETQYF
once	NA	TRBV3-1/TRBV3-2	TRBJ2-4	TGTGCCAGCAGCCAGGGAGGCGGGGGCATAGCCAAAAACATTCAGTACTTC	CASSQGGGGIAKNIQYF
NA	NA	TRBV3-1/TRBV3-2	TRBJ2-5	TGTGCCAGCAGCCAAGGTTTCAGCCAAGAGACCCAGTACTTC	CASSQGFSQETQYF
NA	NA	TRBV3-1/TRBV3-2	TRBJ2-5	TGTGCCAGCAGCCAAGAAGGTTCTAGCCAGTACTTC	CASSQEGSSQYF
NA	TRBD1	TRBV11-3	TRBJ2-5	TGTGCCAGCGGGCGGGGACAGGCGGCCGAGACCCAGTACTTC	CASGRGQAAETQYF
NA	NA	TRBV12-3/TRBV12-4	TRBJ2-7	TGTGCCAGCAGTCCTAGAGGGACCTACGAGCAGTACTTC	CASSPRGTYEQYF
NA	TRBD1	TRBV28	TRBJ1-2	TGTGCCAGCAGTTTATTATCAGGGGGCAATGGCTACACCTTC	CASSLLSGGNGYTF
once	TRBD1	TRBV5-7	TRBJ1-4	TGTGCCAGCAGCCACGGACAGGGGGCAACTAATGAAAAACTGTTTTTT	CASSHGQGATNEKLFF
NA	NA	TRBV7-6	TRBJ1-1	TGTGCCAGCAGCTCCCCACAGGGACTGAACACTGAAGCTTTCTTT	CASSSPQGLNTEAFF
NA	TRBD2	TRBV4-3	TRBJ2-1	TGCGCCAGCAGCTCCCGAACTAGCGGGGGCAACAATGAGCAGTTCTTC	CASSSRTSGGNNEQFF
NA	TRBD2	TRBV6-5	TRBJ2-3	TGTGCCAGCGCCATCGGCGGGGGGACAGATACGCAGTATTTT	CASAIGGGTDTQYF
NA	TRBD1	TRBV9	TRBJ1-2	TGTGCCAGCAGCGGGAGGGACAGGGACCTTAACTATGGCTACACCTTC	CASSGRDRDLNYGYTF